The present TCR beta chain was sequenced within a study of T-cell reconstitution after alpha-beta-depleted transplantation in children. As for this clonotype: No antigen is known for it.

Study observations and caveats: The main origin of T-cell counts and diversity one year after transplant was newly produced T cells. Surviving recipient cells, namely T cells and thymic progenitors, were the source of high day-60 TCRbeta diversity in some patients.

This CDR3 has 15 amino acids. V shed 2 bases and J shed 0 bases, with 10 bases lying between them. Germline CDR1 MDHEN, CDR2 SYDVKM. Library preparation (for TCRbeta) was performed with unique molecular identifiers. TCRdb re-called the PCR reads with MiXCR, one entry per CDR3 protein. Of around 960,000 distinct CDR3 sequences listed, about 31% are singletons. The sequence was collected from a boy under two years old who had a stem cell transplant for SCID, so the T cells may come from the graft donor. The specimen comprised PBMCs, mostly from graft donor cells, sampled 360 days after TCRalphabeta/CD19-depleted stem cell transplant. This chain uses TRBV28 with TRBJ1-2; possible D gene TRBD1, 6 bases. The CDR3 nucleotides read TGTGCCAGCAGTTTAGGGGGCCCAGCTAACTATGGCTACACCTTC. This translates into CASSLGGPANYGYTF.